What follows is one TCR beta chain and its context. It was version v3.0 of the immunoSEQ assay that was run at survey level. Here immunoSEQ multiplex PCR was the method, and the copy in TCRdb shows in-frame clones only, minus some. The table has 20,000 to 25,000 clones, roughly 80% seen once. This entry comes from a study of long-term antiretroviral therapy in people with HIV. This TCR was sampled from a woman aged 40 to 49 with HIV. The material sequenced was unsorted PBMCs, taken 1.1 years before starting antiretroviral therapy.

The CDR3: CASISEQETQYF. CDR3 in DNA: TGTGCCAGCATCAGCGAACAAGAGACCCAGTACTTC. This chain uses TRBV2 with TRBJ2-5; D is ambiguous. This CDR3 comprises 12 residues. Trimming left V 7 bases short and J 2 bases short, with 8 bases between. The germline gives CDR1 SNHLY, CDR2 FYNNEI.